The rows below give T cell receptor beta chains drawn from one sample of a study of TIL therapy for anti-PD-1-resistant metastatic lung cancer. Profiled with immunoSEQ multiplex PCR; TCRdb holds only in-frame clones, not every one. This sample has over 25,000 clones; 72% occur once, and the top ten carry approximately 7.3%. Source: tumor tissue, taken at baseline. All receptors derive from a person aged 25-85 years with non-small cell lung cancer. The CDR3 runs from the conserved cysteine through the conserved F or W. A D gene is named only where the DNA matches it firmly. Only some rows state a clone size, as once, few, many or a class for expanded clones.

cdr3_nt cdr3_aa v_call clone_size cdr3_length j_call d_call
TGTGCCAGCAGCTTTACAGGGGGTAACTATGGCTACACCTTC CASSFTGGNYGYTF TRBV7-9 few 14 TRBJ1-2 TRBD1
TGTGCCAGCAGTATACTAGCGGTCCAAGAGACCCAGTACTTC CASSILAVQETQYF TRBV6-6 - 14 TRBJ2-5 TRBD2
TGTGCCAGCTCACCGGGACAGGGAGCGTATGGCTACACCTTC CASSPGQGAYGYTF TRBV18 - 14 TRBJ1-2 TRBD1
TGTGCCAGCAGTCGGAATATATACACTGAAGCTTTCTTT CASSRNIYTEAFF TRBV6-1 - 13 TRBJ1-1 -
TGTGCCAGCAGCTTAGTATGGGGTAATGAGCAGTTCTTC CASSLVWGNEQFF TRBV7-2 few 13 TRBJ2-1 -
TGCGCCAGCAGCTTGGTTACGGGAAGTAAAGAGACCCAGTACTTC CASSLVTGSKETQYF TRBV5-1 - 15 TRBJ2-5 -
TGTGCCAGCAGCTTAGGGCGGGTGGCTGGAAACACCATATATTTT CASSLGRVAGNTIYF TRBV7-2 - 15 TRBJ1-3 -
TGTGCCAGCAGCCAAGGTTTTAACTATGGCTACACCTTC CASSQGFNYGYTF TRBV14 - 13 TRBJ1-2 -
TGCGCCAGCAGCCAACAAATCCGGGGAGAGGGCCAGAACACTGAAGCTTTCTTT CASSQQIRGEGQNTEAFF TRBV4-1 - 18 TRBJ1-1 -
TGCGCCAGCAGCTTGGCCCCGACAGGCCAAGAGACCCAGTACTTC CASSLAPTGQETQYF TRBV5-1 - 15 TRBJ2-5 -
TGTGCCAGCAGCCGGAGGACAGGGGGCGATGAGACCCAGTACTTC CASSRRTGGDETQYF TRBV11-3 - 15 TRBJ2-5 TRBD1
TGCGCCAGCAGCCAAGTGAGTGGTACTAGCACAGATACGCAGTATTTT CASSQVSGTSTDTQYF TRBV4-1 - 16 TRBJ2-3 -
TGTGCCAGCAGTTTGGTCTTTAATTCACCCCTCCACTTT CASSLVFNSPLHF TRBV27 - 13 TRBJ1-6 -
TGCGCCAGCAGGGATCCGGGACAGAGACTTGGAGAGCAGTACTTC CASRDPGQRLGEQYF TRBV10-2 - 15 TRBJ2-7 TRBD1
TGCGCCAGCAGCCAAGATTTTGGACTCGCGAGTAATACGCAGTATTTT CASSQDFGLASNTQYF TRBV4-3 - 16 TRBJ2-3 -